This T cell receptor (beta chain) stems from a study of OX40 agonist ivuxolimab in advanced cancers. Findings of the study overall: On average, a greater number of expanded clones characterised CD8+ T cells relative to CD4+. Low normalized T-cell clonal expansion also characterized some of the nonresponders.

This CDR3 is 14 amino acids long. Unmatched junction bases numbered 6, after V lost 4 bases and J lost 5 bases. CDR1 is SGHDT and CDR2 is YYEEEE in the germline V gene. Libraries were prepared by immunoSEQ multiplex PCR; TCRdb keeps only in-frame clonotypes and omits some of them. This sample has around 100,000 clones, with around nine tenths found just once. A history of autoimmune disease or systemic immunosuppression excluded patients. Blood sampling took place at baseline, cycle 4 day 1, and cycle 7 day 1. A remark on this clone: Its antigen is still unknown.

The source was CD4+ or CD8+ T cells sorted from blood, collected in a trial of the OX40 agonist ivuxolimab. The chain links TRBV5-6 to TRBJ2-4; 7 bases agree with TRBD2. The TCR comes from an adult with an advanced solid tumor such as melanoma, head and neck, liver or kidney cancer. CDR3 region: CASSRDYRENIQYF. The CDR3 DNA reads TGTGCCAGCAGCAGGGACTACAGAGAAAACATTCAGTACTTC.